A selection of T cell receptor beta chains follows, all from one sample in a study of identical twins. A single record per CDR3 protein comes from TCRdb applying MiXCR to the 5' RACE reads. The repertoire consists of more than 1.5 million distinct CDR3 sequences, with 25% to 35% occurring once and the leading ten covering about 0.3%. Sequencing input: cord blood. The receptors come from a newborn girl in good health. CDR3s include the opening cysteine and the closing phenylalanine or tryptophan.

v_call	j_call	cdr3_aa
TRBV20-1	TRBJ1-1	CSFGAVEAFF
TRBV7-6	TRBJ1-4	CASSLPGQATGEKLFF
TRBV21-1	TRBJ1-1	CASPFDRNTEAFF
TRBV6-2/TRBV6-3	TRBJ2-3	CASSYWASGKDTDTQYF
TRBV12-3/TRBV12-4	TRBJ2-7	CASSSTWDRYYEQYF
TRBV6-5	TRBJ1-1	CASSYAAETEAFF
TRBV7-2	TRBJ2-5	CASRRDYGDQETQYF
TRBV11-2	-	CASRFRSLSGTSSYNEQYF
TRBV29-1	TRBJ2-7	CSVVRSGIGVGEQYF
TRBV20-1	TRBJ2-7	CSARDVGGNEQYF
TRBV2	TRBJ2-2	CASRSEGELFF
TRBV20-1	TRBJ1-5	CSARDGTHSNQPQHF
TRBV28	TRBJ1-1	CAILGGGNTEAFF
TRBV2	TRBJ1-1	CASRITQGATFF